This T cell receptor beta chain was documented in a study of T cells expressing NK-cell markers. Study findings and constraints: The study left the HCMV specificity of expanded NKG2C+ T cell clones unresolved. In a handful of donors, dominant CD3+CD56+NKG2C+ clones formed roughly 1.0-7.0% of CD8+ cells.

As concerns this clonotype: The antigen is unknown.

The germline CDR1 and CDR2 sequences are LNHDA and SQIVND (reference sequence). This CDR3 has 13 residues. The authors generated TCR beta cDNA through 5'RACE template switching with UMIs. TCRdb reanalyzed the 5' RACE reads and collapses them to one entry per CDR3 protein, without DNA. Recorded for this sample: approximately 170,000 distinct CDR3 sequences. The TCR comes from a man between 18 and 69 years old in good health. The sequencing sample was made of blood T cells: a sorted CD56 or NKG2C T cell subset, CD4+ or CD8+ T cells, or bulk PBMC T cells (not recorded which). The chain carries TRBV19 and TRBJ2-7. The chain's CDR3 is CASSQASTYEQYF. Combining the CDR3 with reference TRBV19 and TRBJ2-7 gives the whole variable domain DGGITQSPKYLFRKEGQNVTLSCEQNLNHDAMYWYRQDPGQGLRLIYYSQIVNDFQKGDIAEGYSVSREKKESFPLTVTSAQKNPTAFYLCASSQASTYEQYFGPGTRLTVT.